The subject of this entry is one TCR beta chain. The record originates from a study of blood T cell repertoires in COVID-19. Study at large: Sample material is recorded as cDNA or gDNA derived from T cells, B-cell-depleted T cells, or PBMCs.

Germline CDR1 is MNHNY and CDR2 is SVGAGI (reference sequence). The V and J ends lost 5 bases and 3 bases respectively, with 14 bases between them. This CDR3 has 15 amino acids. Assay used: immunoSEQ multiplex PCR; TCRdb lists only in-frame clones, some missing. The repertoire consists of roughly 110,000 clones, with 80% to 90% occurring once and the leading ten covering less than 1.5%. Sequencing was performed on peripheral blood. The source is a man in his forties or fifties with acute or convalescent COVID-19. The rearrangement uses TRBV6-6 and TRBJ1-5; D not resolved. CDR3 sequence reads: CASSRQGRSNQPQHF. The CDR3 nucleotides are TGTGCCAGCAGTCGCCAAGGGAGATCCAATCAGCCCCAGCATTTT.